This T cell receptor (beta chain) was captured by sequencing in a study of T cell repertoires in cytomegalovirus infection. Study in general: The study used recently identified HLA-C-restricted and well-studied HLA-B-restricted CMV epitopes. Indications came from public TCR beta signatures; they pointed to CMV infection and to a matching HLA type. Study-level findings and limits: CMV carriers having the relevant HLA were flagged by cumulative public TCR beta family frequency. It was HLA-C-restricted CMV-specific TCR beta clonotypes that dominated the response ex vivo.

TCRdb re-called the reads through MiXCR, storing one row per CDR3 protein. The sample carries approximately 1,000,000 distinct CDR3 sequences, about a third recorded once. The J segment lost 4 bases and the V segment lost 2 bases, leaving 11 bases of the junction unmatched. The CDR3 is made up of 17 amino acids. Germline-derived CDR1 and CDR2 are MNHEY and SVGEGT. For this clonotype: Its antigen is undetermined.

The sample in question was cultured CD8+ T cells from PBMCs, obtained from culture after CMV antigen stimulation. The rearrangement uses TRBV6-2 or TRBV6-3 and TRBJ2-1; TRBD1 matches at 7 bases. The sequence was obtained from a human donor in good health (CMV status not recorded). Some clones in this sample may be carry-over from other donors' samples. CDR3 sequence: CASSYPPGQTVYNEQFF. In DNA form, the CDR3 reads TGTGCCAGCAGTTACCCACCGGGACAGACCGTATACAATGAGCAGTTCTTC.